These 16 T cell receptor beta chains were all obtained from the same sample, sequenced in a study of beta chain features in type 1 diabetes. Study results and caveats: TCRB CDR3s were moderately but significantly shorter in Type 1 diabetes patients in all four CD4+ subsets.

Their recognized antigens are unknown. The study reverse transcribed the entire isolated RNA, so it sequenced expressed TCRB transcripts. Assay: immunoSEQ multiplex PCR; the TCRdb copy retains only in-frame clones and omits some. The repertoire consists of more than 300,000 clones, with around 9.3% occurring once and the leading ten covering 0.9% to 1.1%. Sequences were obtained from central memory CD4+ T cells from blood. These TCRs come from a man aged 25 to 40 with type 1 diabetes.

The CDR3 here is CASNLETSGAVNEQFF. CDR3 nucleotide sequence: TGTGCCAGCAACCTTGAGACTAGCGGGGCTGTAAATGAGCAGTTCTTC. This chain uses TRBV2 with TRBJ2-1, with 11 bases that match TRBD2. Trimming at V came to 7 bases and at J to 7 bases, leaving 12 bases not matched to a gene. CDR1 and CDR2 (germline): SNHLY, FYNNEI. CDR3 length: 16 residues.

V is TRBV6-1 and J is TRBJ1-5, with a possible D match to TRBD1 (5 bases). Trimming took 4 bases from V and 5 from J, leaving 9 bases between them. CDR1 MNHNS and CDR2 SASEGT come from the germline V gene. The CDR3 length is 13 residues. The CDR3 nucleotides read TGTGCCAGCAGTGTCACAGGCGATCAGCCCCAGCATTTT. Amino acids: CASSVTGDQPQHF.

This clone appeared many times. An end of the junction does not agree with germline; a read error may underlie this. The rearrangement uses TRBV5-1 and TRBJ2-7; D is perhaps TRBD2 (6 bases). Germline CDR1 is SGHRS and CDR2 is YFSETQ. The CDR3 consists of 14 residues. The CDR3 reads CASSITGLSHEQYF. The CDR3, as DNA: TGCGCCAGCAGTATTACGGGACTCTCCCACGAGCAGTACTTC.

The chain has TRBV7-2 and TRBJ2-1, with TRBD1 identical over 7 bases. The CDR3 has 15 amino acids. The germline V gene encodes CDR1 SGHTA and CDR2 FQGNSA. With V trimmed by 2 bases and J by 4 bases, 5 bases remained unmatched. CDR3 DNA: TGTGCCAGCAGCTTACAGACAGGGACGTACAATGAGCAGTTCTTC. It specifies CASSLQTGTYNEQFF.

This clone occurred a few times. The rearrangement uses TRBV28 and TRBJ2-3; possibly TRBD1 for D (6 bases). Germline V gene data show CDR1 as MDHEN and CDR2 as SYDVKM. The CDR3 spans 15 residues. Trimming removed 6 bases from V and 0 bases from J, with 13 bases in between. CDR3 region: CASSLQGLSTDTQYF. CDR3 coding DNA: TGTGCCAGCAGCCTACAGGGCTTGAGCACAGATACGCAGTATTTT.

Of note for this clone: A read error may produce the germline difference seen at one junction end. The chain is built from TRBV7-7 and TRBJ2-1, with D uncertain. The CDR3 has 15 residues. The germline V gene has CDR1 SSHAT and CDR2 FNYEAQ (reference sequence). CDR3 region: CASSLSLSSYNEQFF. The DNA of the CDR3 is TGTGCTAGCAGCCTGTCTTTAAGCTCCTACAATGAGCAGTTCTTC.

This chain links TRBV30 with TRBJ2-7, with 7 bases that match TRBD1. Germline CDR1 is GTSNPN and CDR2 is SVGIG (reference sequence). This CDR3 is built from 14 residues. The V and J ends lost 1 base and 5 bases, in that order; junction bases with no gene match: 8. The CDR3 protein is CAWSATGSLNEQYF. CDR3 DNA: TGTGCCTGGAGTGCGACAGGGAGTCTCAACGAGCAGTACTTC.

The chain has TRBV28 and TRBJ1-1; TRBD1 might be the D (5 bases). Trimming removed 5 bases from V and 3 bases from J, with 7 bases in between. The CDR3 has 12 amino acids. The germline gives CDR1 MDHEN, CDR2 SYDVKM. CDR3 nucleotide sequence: TGTGCCAGCAGTCCGGGGGACACTGAAGCTTTCTTT. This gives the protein CASSPGDTEAFF.

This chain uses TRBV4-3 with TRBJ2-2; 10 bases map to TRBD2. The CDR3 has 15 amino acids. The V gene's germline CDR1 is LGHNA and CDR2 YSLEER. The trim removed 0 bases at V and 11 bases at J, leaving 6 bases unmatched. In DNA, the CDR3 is TGCGCCAGCAGCCAAGATCCCACTAGCGGGGATGAGCTGTTTTTT. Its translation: CASSQDPTSGDELFF.

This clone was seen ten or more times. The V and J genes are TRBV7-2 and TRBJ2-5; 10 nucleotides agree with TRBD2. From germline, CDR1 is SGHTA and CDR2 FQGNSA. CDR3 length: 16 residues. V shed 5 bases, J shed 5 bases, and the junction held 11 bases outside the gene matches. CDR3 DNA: TGTGCCAGCAGCGCCCAGCCCCTAGCGGGGGTGGAGACCCAGTACTTC. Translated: CASSAQPLAGVETQYF.

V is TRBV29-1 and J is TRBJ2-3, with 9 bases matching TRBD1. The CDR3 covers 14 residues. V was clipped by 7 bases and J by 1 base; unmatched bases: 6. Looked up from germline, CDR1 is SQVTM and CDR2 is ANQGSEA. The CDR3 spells CSALGDRGTDTQYF. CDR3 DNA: TGCAGCGCCCTGGGGGACAGGGGCACAGATACGCAGTATTTT.

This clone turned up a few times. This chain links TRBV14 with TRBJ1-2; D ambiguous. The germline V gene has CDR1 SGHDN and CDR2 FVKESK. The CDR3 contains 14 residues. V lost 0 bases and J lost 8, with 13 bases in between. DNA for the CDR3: TGTGCCAGCAGCCAAGAGAGGACTCAAGGCGGCTACACCTTC. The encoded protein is CASSQERTQGGYTF.

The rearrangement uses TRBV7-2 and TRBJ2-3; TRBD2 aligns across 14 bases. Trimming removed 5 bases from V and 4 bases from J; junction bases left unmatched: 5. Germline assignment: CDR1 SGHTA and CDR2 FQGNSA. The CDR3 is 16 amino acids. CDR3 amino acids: CASSTGLAGGSDTQYF. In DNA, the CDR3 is TGTGCCAGCAGCACCGGACTAGCGGGGGGCTCAGATACGCAGTATTTT. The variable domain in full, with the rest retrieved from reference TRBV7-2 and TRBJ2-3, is GAGVSQSPSNKVTEKGKDVELRCDPISGHTALYWYRQSLGQGLEFLIYFQGNSAPDKSGLPSDRFSAERTGGSVSTLTIQRTQQEDSAVYLCASSTGLAGGSDTQYFGPGTRLTVL.

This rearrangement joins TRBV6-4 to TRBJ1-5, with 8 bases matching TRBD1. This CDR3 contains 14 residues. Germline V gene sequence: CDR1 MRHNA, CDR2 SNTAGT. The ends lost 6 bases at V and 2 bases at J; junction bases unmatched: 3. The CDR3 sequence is CASSAQGGNQPQHF. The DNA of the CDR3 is TGTGCCAGCAGCGCACAGGGGGGCAATCAGCCCCAGCATTTT.

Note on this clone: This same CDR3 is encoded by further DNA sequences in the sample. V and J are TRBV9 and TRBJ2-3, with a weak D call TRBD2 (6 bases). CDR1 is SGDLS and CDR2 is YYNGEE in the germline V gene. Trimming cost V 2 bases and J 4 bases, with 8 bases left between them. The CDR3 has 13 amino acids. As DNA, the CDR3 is TGTGCCAGCAGCGTCGGCGGGGCAGATACGCAGTATTTT. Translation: CASSVGGADTQYF.

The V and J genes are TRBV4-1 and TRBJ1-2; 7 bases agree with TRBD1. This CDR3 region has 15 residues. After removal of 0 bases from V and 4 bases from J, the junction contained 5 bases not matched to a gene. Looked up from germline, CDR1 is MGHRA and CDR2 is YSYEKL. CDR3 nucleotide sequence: TGCGCCAGCAGCCAAGATCGGACAGGACCCTATGGCTACACCTTC. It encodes CASSQDRTGPYGYTF.